This T cell receptor (beta chain) was documented in a study of CD8+CD57+ T cells in acquired aplastic anemia. The CDR3 runs to 12 residues. Germline V gene lookup returns CDR1 LGHNA and CDR2 YNFKEQ. Genomic DNA, the template, was used for profiling of the TCR beta VDJ and CDR3. In TCRdb, the reads were re-called with MiXCR into one record per CDR3 protein. Altogether roughly 160,000 distinct CDR3 sequences are present, 60% to 80% being singletons, with the ten largest covering 45% to 60%. All patients picked for sequencing had shown, by flow cytometry, an expansion of CD8+CD57+ cells. Study observations and caveats: Overlap between patients and controls comprised roughly 28 CD8+ CDR3 sequences.

About this clonotype: Its antigen is currently unknown. A single base separates this from a much larger clone, so it may be a read error.

Sequencing was done on a sample of sorted CD4+, CD8+, or CD8+CD57+ T cells (not recorded which) from PBMCs. V gene TRBV4-2 combines with J gene TRBJ2-5, with unresolved D. This clonotype was obtained from a human donor with aplastic anemia. Written as DNA, the CDR3 is TGTGCCGGCAGCCCGGAGTTTCAGACCCAGTACTTC. Translation: CAGSPEFQTQYF.